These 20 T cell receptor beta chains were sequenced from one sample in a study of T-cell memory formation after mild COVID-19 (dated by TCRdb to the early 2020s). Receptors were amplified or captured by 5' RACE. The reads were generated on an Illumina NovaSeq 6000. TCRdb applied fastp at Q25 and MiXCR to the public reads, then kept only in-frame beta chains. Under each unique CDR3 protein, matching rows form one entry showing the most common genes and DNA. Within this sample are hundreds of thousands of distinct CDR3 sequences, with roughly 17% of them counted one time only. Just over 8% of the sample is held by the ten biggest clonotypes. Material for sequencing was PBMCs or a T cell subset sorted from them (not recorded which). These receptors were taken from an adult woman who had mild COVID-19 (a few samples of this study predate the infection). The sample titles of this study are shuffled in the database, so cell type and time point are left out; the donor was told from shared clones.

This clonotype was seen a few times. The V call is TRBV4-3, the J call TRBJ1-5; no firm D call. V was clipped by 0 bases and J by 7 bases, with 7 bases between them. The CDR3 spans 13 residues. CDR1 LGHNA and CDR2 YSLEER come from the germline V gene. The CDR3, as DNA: TGCGCCAGCAGCCAAGACGGCGGGCAGCCCCAGCATTTT. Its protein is CASSQDGGQPQHF.

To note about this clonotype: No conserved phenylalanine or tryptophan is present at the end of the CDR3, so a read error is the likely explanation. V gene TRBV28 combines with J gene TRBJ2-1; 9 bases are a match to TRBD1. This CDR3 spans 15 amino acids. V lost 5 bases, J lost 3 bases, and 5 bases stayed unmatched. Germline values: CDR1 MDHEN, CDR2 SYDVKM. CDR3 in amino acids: CASSIRDRVYNEQFL. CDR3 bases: TGTGCCAGCAGTATCCGGGACAGGGTCTACAATGAGCAGTTCTTA.

CDR3 sequence: CASSDEIGLQETQYF. As DNA, the CDR3 is TGTGCCAGCAGTGATGAGATTGGACTGCAAGAGACCCAGTACTTC. The chain combines TRBV6-1 with TRBJ2-5, with TRBD2 as a possible D gene (5 bases). Trimming cost V 3 bases and J 2 bases, with 13 bases left between them. Germline V CDR1 and CDR2: MNHNS, SASEGT. This CDR3 has 15 residues.

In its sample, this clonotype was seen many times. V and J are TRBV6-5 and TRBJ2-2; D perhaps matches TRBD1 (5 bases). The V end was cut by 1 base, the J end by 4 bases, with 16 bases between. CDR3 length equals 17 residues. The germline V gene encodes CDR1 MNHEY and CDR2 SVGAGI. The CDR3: CASSYWPGLISTGELFF. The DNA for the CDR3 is TGTGCCAGCAGTTACTGGCCAGGGCTGATTAGCACCGGGGAGCTGTTTTTT.

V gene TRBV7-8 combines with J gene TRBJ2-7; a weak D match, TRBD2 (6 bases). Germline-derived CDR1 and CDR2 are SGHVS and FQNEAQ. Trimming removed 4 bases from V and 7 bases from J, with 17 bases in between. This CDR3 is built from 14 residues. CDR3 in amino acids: CASSSSRRAREQYF. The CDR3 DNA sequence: TGTGCCAGCAGCTCCTCCCGGAGGGCACGAGAGCAGTACTTC.

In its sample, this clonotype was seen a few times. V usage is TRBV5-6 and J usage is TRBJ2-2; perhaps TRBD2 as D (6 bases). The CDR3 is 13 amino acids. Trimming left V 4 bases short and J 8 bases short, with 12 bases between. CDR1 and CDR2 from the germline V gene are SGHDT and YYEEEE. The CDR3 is CASSGTVLGELFF. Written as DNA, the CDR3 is TGTGCCAGCAGCGGGACTGTTCTGGGGGAGCTGTTTTTT.

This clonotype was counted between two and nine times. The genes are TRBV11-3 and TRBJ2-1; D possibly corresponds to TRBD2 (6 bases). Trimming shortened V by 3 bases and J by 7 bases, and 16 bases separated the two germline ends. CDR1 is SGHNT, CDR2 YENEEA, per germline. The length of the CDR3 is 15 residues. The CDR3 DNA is TGTGCCAGCAGCTTCTCGGGACTGCTGGGGAATGAGCAGTTCTTC. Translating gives CASSFSGLLGNEQFF.

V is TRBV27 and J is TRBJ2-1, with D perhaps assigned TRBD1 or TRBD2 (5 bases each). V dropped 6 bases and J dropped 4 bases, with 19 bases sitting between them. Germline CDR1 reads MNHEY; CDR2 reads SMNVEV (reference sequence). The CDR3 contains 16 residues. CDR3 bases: TGTGCCAGCAGGCACAGACAGAAGGGCGGGTACAATGAGCAGTTCTTC. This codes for CASRHRQKGGYNEQFF.

The CDR3 region has the DNA TGTGCCAGCAGCCAAGATGACGGCTGGAACACTGAAGCTTTCTTT. The encoded protein is CASSQDDGWNTEAFF. The chain combines TRBV4-2 with TRBJ1-1, with no clear D. The length of the CDR3 is 15 residues. Germline-derived CDR1 and CDR2 are LGHNA and YNFKEQ. V lost 0 bases, J lost 1 base, and 9 bases lay in between.

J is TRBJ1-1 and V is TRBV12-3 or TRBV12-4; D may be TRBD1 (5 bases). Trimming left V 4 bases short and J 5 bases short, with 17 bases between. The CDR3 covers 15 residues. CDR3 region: CASSSKGPSGTEAFF. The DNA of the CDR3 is TGTGCCAGCAGTTCGAAGGGACCGTCGGGGACTGAAGCTTTCTTT.

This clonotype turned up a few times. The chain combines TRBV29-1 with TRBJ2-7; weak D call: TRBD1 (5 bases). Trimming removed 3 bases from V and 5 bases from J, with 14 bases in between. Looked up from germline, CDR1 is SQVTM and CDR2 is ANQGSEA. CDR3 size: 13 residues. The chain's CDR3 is CSVDLRGWNEQYF. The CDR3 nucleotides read TGCAGCGTTGACCTTAGGGGCTGGAACGAGCAGTACTTC.

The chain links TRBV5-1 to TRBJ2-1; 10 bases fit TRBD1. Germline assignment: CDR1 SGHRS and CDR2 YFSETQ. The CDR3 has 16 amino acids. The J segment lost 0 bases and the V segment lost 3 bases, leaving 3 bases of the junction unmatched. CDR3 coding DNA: TGCGCCAGCAGCTCCGGGACAGGGGCCTCCTACAATGAGCAGTTCTTC. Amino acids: CASSSGTGASYNEQFF.

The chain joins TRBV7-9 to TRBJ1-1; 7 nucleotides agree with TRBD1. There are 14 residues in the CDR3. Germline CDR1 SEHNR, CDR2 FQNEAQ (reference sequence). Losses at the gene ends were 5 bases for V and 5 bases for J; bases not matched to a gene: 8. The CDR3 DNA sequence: TGTGCCAGCAGCCAAGACAGGGTGACGACTGAAGCTTTCTTT. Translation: CASSQDRVTTEAFF.

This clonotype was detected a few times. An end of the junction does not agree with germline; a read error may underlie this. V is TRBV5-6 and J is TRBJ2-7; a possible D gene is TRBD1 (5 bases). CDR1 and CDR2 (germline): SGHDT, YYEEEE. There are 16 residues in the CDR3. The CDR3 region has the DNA TGTGCCAGCAGCTTGGCCGTAGTACAGGTCTCCCACGAGCAGTACTTC. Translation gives CASSLAVVQVSHEQYF.

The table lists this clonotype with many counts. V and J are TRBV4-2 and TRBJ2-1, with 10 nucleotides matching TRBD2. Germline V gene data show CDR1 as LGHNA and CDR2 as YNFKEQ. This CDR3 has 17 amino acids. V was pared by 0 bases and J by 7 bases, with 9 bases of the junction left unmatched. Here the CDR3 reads CASSQDSASGSWNEQFF. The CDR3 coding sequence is TGTGCCAGCAGCCAAGATTCGGCTAGCGGGAGCTGGAATGAGCAGTTCTTC.

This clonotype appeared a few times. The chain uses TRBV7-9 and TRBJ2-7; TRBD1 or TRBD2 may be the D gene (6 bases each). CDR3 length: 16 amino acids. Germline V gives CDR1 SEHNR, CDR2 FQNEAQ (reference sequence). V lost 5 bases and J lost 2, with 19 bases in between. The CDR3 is CASSPSRGRGTYEQYF. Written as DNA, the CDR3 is TGTGCCAGCAGCCCTTCCCGGGGGCGGGGTACCTACGAGCAGTACTTC.

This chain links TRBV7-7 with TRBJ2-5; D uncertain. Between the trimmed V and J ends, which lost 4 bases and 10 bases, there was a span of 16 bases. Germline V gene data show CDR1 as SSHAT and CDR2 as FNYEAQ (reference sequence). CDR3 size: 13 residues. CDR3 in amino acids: CASSSDAPSGQYF. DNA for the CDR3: TGTGCCAGCAGCTCGGACGCTCCGTCGGGCCAGTACTTC.

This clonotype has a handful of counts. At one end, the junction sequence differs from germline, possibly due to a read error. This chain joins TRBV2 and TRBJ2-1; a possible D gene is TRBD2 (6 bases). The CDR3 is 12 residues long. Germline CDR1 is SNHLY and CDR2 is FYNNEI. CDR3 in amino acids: CASSSGSSTPYF. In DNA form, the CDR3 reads TGTGCCAGCTCCAGCGGGTCTAGTACGCCATACTTC.

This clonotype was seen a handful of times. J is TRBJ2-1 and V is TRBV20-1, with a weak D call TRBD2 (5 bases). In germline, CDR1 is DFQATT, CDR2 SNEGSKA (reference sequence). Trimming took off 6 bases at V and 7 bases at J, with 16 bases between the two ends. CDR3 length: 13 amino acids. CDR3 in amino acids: CSATPLGGNEQFF. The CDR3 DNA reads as TGCAGTGCCACCCCCCTAGGCGGGAATGAGCAGTTCTTC.

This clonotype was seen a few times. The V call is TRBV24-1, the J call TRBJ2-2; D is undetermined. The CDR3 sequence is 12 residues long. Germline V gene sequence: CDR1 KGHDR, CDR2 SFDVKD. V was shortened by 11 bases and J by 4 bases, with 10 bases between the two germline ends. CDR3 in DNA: TGTGCCATCAGAGATTCCACCGGGGAGCTGTTTTTT. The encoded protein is CAIRDSTGELFF.